The clone carrying this T cell receptor (beta chain) was observed a single time. The source of the sample is a study of blood T cell repertoires in COVID-19. Original processing notes: Quantification of nucleated cells was approximated via reference gene primer amplification. Some clones are missing from TCRdb's copy, which holds only in-frame ones; the method was immunoSEQ multiplex PCR. V and J calls and clone size are those listed in that table; D and trimming were worked out from the DNA. The table shows approximately 180,000 clones, with 70% to 80% occurring only once. The germline V gene has CDR1 ENHRY and CDR2 SYGVKD. The CDR3 consists of 13 residues. Trimming pared 6 bases from V and 4 bases from J, leaving 11 bases between.

The origin of this receptor is a woman in her 50s who had recovered from COVID-19. Input material: PBMCs or T cells enriched from blood (not recorded which). This rearrangement joins TRBV10-3 to TRBJ2-3; D is possibly TRBD2 (6 bases). The chain's CDR3 is CAIRLAPPDTQYF. The CDR3 DNA reads as TGTGCCATCAGACTAGCACCGCCAGATACGCAGTATTTT.